Each of the 30 T cell receptor beta chains below was sequenced from the same sample in a study of blood T cells in healthy people across ages. A second roughly 6 to 12 cycle PCR used barcoded and J-beta primers. TCRdb itself ran the 5' RACE reads through MiXCR, one entry per CDR3 protein. The sample records some 900,000 distinct CDR3 sequences, 29% being singletons. The sequenced material came from blood. The origin of the receptors is an elderly woman in good health.

This clonotype was seen more than once but under ten times. An end of the junction differs from the germline gene, which may be a read error. The chain is built from TRBV5-1 and TRBJ1-6; the D is unclear. The CDR3 covers 15 residues. Germline V gene data show CDR1 as SGHRS and CDR2 as YFSETQ. The CDR3 here is CASSLVPGLDSPPHF. The CDR3 DNA is TGCGCCAGCAGCTTGGTTCCCGGGTTGGATTCACCCCCCCACTTT.

The chain is built from TRBV7-2 and TRBJ1-2; 9 positions agree with TRBD1. Germline lookup yields CDR1 SGHTA and CDR2 FQGNSA. V trimming: 5 bases; J trimming: 2 bases; junction bases outside the gene matches: 6. The CDR3 consists of 15 residues. CDR3 in DNA: TGTACCAGCAGCCAAAGGACAGGGGACAACTATGGCTACACCTTC. This gives the protein CTSSQRTGDNYGYTF.

The chain recombines TRBV25-1 with TRBJ1-2; 7 nucleotides align to TRBD1. The CDR3 contains 11 residues. Looked up from germline, CDR1 is MGHDK and CDR2 is SYGVNS. With 8 bases clipped from V and 9 bases from J, the junction kept 6 bases outside the gene matches. CDR3: CASRGDSRYTF. DNA of the CDR3: TGTGCCAGCCGGGGGGACAGCCGCTACACCTTC.

V usage is TRBV4-2 and J usage is TRBJ2-3; D possibly corresponds to TRBD1 (6 bases). CDR1 and CDR2 (germline): LGHNA, YNFKEQ. The V end was cut by 3 bases, the J end by 2 bases, with 9 bases between. The CDR3 totals 14 residues. This chain's CDR3 is CASSHRTATDTQYF. The CDR3 region has the DNA TGTGCCAGCAGCCACAGGACAGCCACAGATACGCAGTATTTT.

The chain employs TRBV6-2 or TRBV6-3 and TRBJ2-1; 8 bases align to TRBD1. Germline V gene data show CDR1 as MNHEY and CDR2 as SVGEGT. Trimming at V came to 5 bases and at J to 4 bases, leaving 10 bases not matched to a gene. The CDR3 spans 16 residues. CDR3 protein: CASSIPGDRLYNEQFF. CDR3 bases: TGTGCCAGCAGTATACCGGGGGACAGGCTTTACAATGAGCAGTTCTTC.

This clonotype was seen repeatedly, ten times or more. The V and J genes are TRBV5-1 and TRBJ1-2; D not resolved. The CDR3 is 13 residues long. Germline CDR1 and CDR2: SGHRS and YFSETQ. V was clipped by 0 bases and J by 7 bases, with 10 bases between them. The CDR3 spells CASSLDREGGYTF. Here the CDR3 DNA reads TGCGCCAGCAGCTTGGACCGGGAAGGTGGCTACACCTTC.

In regard to this clonotype: This sequence may be a read error, since a much larger clone differs from it by one base. This chain connects TRBV3-1 to TRBJ2-6, with D possibly matching TRBD1 (6 bases). The germline CDR1 and CDR2 sequences are LGHDT and YNNKEL (reference sequence). The CDR3 has 16 amino acids. CDR3 loop: CASSQGARSGTNVLTF. The CDR3 DNA reads TGTGCCAGCAGCCAGGGGGCCCGCTCTGGGACCAACGTCCTGACTTTC. Full variable domain (remainder filled in from reference TRBV3-1 and TRBJ2-6): DTAVSQTPKYLVTQMGNDKSIKCEQNLGHDTMYWYKQDSKKFLKIMFSYNNKELIINETVPNRFSPKSPDKAHLNLHINSLELGDSAVYFCASSQGARSGTNVLTFGAGSRLTVL.

This clonotype was picked up many times. This chain uses TRBV6-2 or TRBV6-3 with TRBJ2-5; 7 bases agree with TRBD1. The CDR3 has 13 residues. CDR1 is MNHEY and CDR2 is SVGEGT in the germline V gene. V was pared by 7 bases and J by 7 bases, with 9 bases of the junction left unmatched. The CDR3 reads CASTTQGRGTQYF. The CDR3 DNA follows: TGTGCCAGCACGACACAGGGGCGAGGGACCCAGTACTTC.

This clonotype was observed a few times. This chain joins TRBV7-8 and TRBJ2-2, with 8 bases aligning to TRBD1. Germline values: CDR1 SGHVS, CDR2 FQNEAQ. The CDR3 contains 14 residues. J lost 8 bases, V lost 4 bases, and 6 bases had no gene match. CDR3 DNA: TGTGCCAGCAGCTCCCAGGGGGCGATGGGGGAGCTGTTTTTT. Encoded protein: CASSSQGAMGELFF.

There are many counts of this clonotype. This chain uses TRBV14 with TRBJ2-5; unclear D gene. V was shortened by 3 bases and J by 0 bases, with 2 bases between the two germline ends. The CDR3 has 12 amino acids. The germline V gene has CDR1 SGHDN and CDR2 FVKESK. CDR3 coding DNA: TGTGCCAGCAGCCAGTACCAAGAGACCCAGTACTTC. This translates into CASSQYQETQYF.

This clonotype has more than one count but fewer than ten. A much larger clone lies a single base off, so this may be a read error. V and J are TRBV24-1 and TRBJ2-7, with 9 bases matching TRBD1. CDR3 length equals 15 residues. Germline V CDR1 and CDR2: KGHDR, SFDVKD. V lost 4 bases and J lost 2; bases outside the gene matches: 5. The CDR3 DNA follows: TGTGCCACCAGTGAGTCGGGACAGGGTGCCTACGAGCAGTACTTC. Translation: CATSESGQGAYEQYF.

This clonotype has a count of ten or more. This chain joins TRBV7-9 and TRBJ1-4; 11 positions match TRBD1. The CDR3 loop spans 15 amino acids. Germline V gives CDR1 SEHNR, CDR2 FQNEAQ (reference sequence). Trimming removed 3 bases from V and 7 bases from J; junction bases left unmatched: 4. CDR3 bases: TGTGCCAGCAGCTTGGGACAGGGGGTCTTTGAAAAACTGTTTTTT. It translates to CASSLGQGVFEKLFF.

Only a few counts were recorded for this clonotype. The chain couples TRBV10-3 to TRBJ1-5; D possibly corresponds to TRBD1 (5 bases). Germline V gives CDR1 ENHRY, CDR2 SYGVKD. The length of the CDR3 is 14 residues. V dropped 11 bases and J dropped 7 bases, with 21 bases sitting between them. CDR3 nucleotides: TGTGCCGCAGGGACGGCAGGCCCGGGGCAGCCCCAGCATTTT. It codes for CAAGTAGPGQPQHF.

This clonotype showed up many times. The V call is TRBV7-8, the J call TRBJ1-2, with D unresolved. V lost 5 bases and J 8 bases, leaving 21 bases between the germline ends. Germline assignment: CDR1 SGHVS and CDR2 FQNEAQ. The CDR3 contains 15 residues. CDR3 DNA sequence: TGTGCCAGCAGCACAAAAATAAAGGATCGGTTCGGCTACACCTTC. Residues: CASSTKIKDRFGYTF. Drawing the rest from reference TRBV7-8 and TRBJ1-2, the complete variable domain is GAGVSQSPRYKVAKRGQDVALRCDPISGHVSLFWYQQALGQGPEFLTYFQNEAQLDKSGLPSDRFFAERPEGSVSTLKIQRTQQEDSAVYLCASSTKIKDRFGYTFGSGTRLTVV.

This clonotype was detected only a few times. The chain combines TRBV3-1 with TRBJ2-5; 10 bases are shared with TRBD2. V shed 0 bases and J 3 bases; nucleotides not matched to a gene: 4. The CDR3 totals 16 residues. Germline V gene sequence: CDR1 LGHDT, CDR2 YNNKEL (reference sequence). The CDR3 loop is CASSQDRLAGEETQYF. In DNA, the CDR3 is TGTGCCAGCAGCCAAGATCGGCTAGCGGGGGAAGAGACCCAGTACTTC.

Only one count was recorded for this clonotype. The gene calls are TRBV11-1 and TRBJ2-5, with no clear D. The germline V gene encodes CDR1 SGHAT and CDR2 FQDESV (reference sequence). The CDR3 is 15 amino acids. V lost 0 bases and J lost 0, with 8 bases in between. The CDR3 region is CASSLAWADQETQYF. CDR3 nucleotides: TGTGCCAGCAGCTTAGCGTGGGCGGACCAAGAGACCCAGTACTTC.

About this clonotype itself: This may come from a read error, since a much larger clone is one base off. The J gene is TRBJ2-4, the V gene TRBV29-1, with D perhaps TRBD2 (6 bases). Trimming removed 7 bases from V and 13 bases from J, with 17 bases in between. Germline V lookup: CDR1 SQVTM, CDR2 ANQGSEA. CDR3 size: 11 residues. The CDR3 loop reads CSGGPGGEQYF. The CDR3 coding sequence is TGCAGCGGGGGACCCGGGGGTGAGCAGTACTTC.

The V call is TRBV3-1, the J call TRBJ2-5; TRBD2 agrees at 9 bases. This CDR3 has 16 residues. In germline, CDR1 is LGHDT, CDR2 YNNKEL (reference sequence). J lost 7 bases, V lost 1 base, and 10 bases had no gene match. The CDR3 nucleotides are TGTGCCAGCAGCCAAGGTTACCTAGCGGGGATGGCGACCCAGTACTTC. Protein: CASSQGYLAGMATQYF.

For this clonotype: The final CDR3 position lacks the conserved phenylalanine or tryptophan, pointing to a likely read error. The chain couples TRBV4-1 to TRBJ2-3, with TRBD2 matching 8 bases. CDR3 length equals 16 residues. CDR1 is MGHRA, CDR2 YSYEKL, per germline. V lost 4 bases to trimming and J lost 2 bases; unmatched junction nucleotides: 8. CDR3 coding DNA: TGCGCCAGCAGCCGATCCTTAGCGGGGTCCACAGATACGCAGTATGTT. Protein: CASSRSLAGSTDTQYV.

This clonotype appeared a few times. A much larger clonotype is one base distant, so this may be a read error. The chain carries TRBV5-1 and TRBJ2-7; the D is unclear. Germline V lookup: CDR1 SGHRS, CDR2 YFSETQ. The CDR3 sequence is 15 residues long. Trimming removed 0 bases at V and 7 bases at J, with 17 bases between. The CDR3 DNA reads TGCGCCAGCAGCTTGGCAGTCATACCTTACAATGAGCAGTACTTC. This codes for CASSLAVIPYNEQYF.

This clonotype was picked up a small number of times. The DNA for the CDR3 is TGTGCCAGCAGCGTAGGACAGGCGAACACTGAAGCTTTCTTT. Translated, it gives CASSVGQANTEAFF. The chain couples TRBV9 to TRBJ1-1; D may be TRBD1 (6 bases). The CDR3 consists of 14 residues. With 0 bases removed from V and 1 base from J, the gap between germline ends came to 7 bases. Per the germline V gene, CDR1 is SGDLS and CDR2 is YYNGEE.

As to this clonotype: One base away lies a much larger clone, so this may be a sequencing read error. The V and J genes are TRBV11-3 and TRBJ2-7; unclear D gene. The J call may be in error: the DNA end matches TRBJ2-1 better. The CDR3 runs 14 residues. Germline assignment: CDR1 SGHNT and CDR2 YENEEA. For the CDR3, the DNA is TGTGCCAGCAGCCCGAACCCAGACAACTACGAGCAGTTCTTC. Encoded protein: CASSPNPDNYEQFF.

This clonotype has just one count. The chain is built from TRBV10-3 and TRBJ2-1, with TRBD2 matching 7 bases. Looked up from germline, CDR1 is ENHRY and CDR2 is SYGVKD. Germline trimming cut 10 bases from V and 3 bases from J; bases unmatched to any gene: 6. This CDR3 contains 13 residues. The CDR3 protein is CANSGEHYNEQFF. CDR3 nucleotides: TGTGCCAACAGCGGGGAGCACTACAATGAGCAGTTCTTC.

In this sample, this clonotype turned up many times. This chain joins TRBV3-1 and TRBJ2-1, with 8 positions matching TRBD2. V lost 3 bases to trimming and J lost 0 bases; unmatched junction nucleotides: 7. The germline V gene encodes CDR1 LGHDT and CDR2 YNNKEL (reference sequence). This CDR3 contains 17 residues. The CDR3 is CASSHLSRGGSYNEQFF. The DNA for the CDR3 is TGTGCCAGCAGCCATCTCTCCCGGGGGGGCTCCTACAATGAGCAGTTCTTC.

This clonotype was recorded a few times. The gene calls are TRBV20-1 and TRBJ2-4; D not certain. CDR3 size: 13 residues. V gave up 4 bases and J gave up 6 bases, with 13 bases separating them. Germline V gene sequence: CDR1 DFQATT, CDR2 SNEGSKA (reference sequence). CDR3 coding DNA: TGCAGTGCTACCATTAGTCTAGGAAACATTCAGTACTTC. Its translation: CSATISLGNIQYF.

CDR3 amino acids: CTSSKQGDSKTHEQFF. The DNA of the CDR3 is TGTACCAGCAGCAAGCAGGGGGACAGTAAGACACATGAGCAGTTCTTC. The V and J genes are TRBV21-1 and TRBJ2-1; the table gives TRBD1 as D, unverified against the DNA. TRBV21-1 is assigned pseudogene status. The CDR3 is 16 residues long.

The table lists this clonotype with many counts. This chain uses TRBV14 with TRBJ2-1; D remains unclear. V lost 4 bases to trimming and J lost 0 bases, with 10 bases between them. The germline V gene has CDR1 SGHDN and CDR2 FVKESK. This CDR3 comprises 15 residues. The CDR3 here is CASSPILSSYNEQFF. The CDR3 DNA is TGTGCCAGCAGCCCAATTCTGAGCTCCTACAATGAGCAGTTCTTC.

A word on this clonotype: A read error may explain this, as a much larger clone is one base away. The chain joins TRBV6-2 or TRBV6-3 to TRBJ2-7, with TRBD2 matching over 7 bases. CDR3 size: 14 residues. CDR1 and CDR2 (germline): MNHEY, SVGEGT. The CDR3 reads CASNTHSGTYEQDF. CDR3 coding DNA: TGTGCCAGCAACACACACAGCGGGACCTACGAGCAGGACTTC.

This clonotype was counted once. This likely comes from a read error, as the CDR3 has no conserved phenylalanine or tryptophan at its end. The chain couples TRBV7-2 to TRBJ2-2; no definite D call. The CDR3 is made up of 12 amino acids. CDR1 and CDR2 from the germline V gene are SGHTA and FQGNSA. V dropped 1 base and J dropped 8 bases, with 5 bases sitting between them. This CDR3 is CASSLELGELFC. CDR3 nucleotides: TGTGCCAGCAGCTTAGAACTGGGGGAGCTGTTTTGT.

At least ten counts were recorded for this clonotype. The J gene is TRBJ2-4, the V gene TRBV15; no clear D. This CDR3 has 16 residues. Germline lookup yields CDR1 LNHNV and CDR2 YYDKDF (reference sequence). Trimming pared 1 base from V and 0 bases from J, leaving 10 bases between. CDR3: CATSRGTALAKNIQYF. CDR3 nucleotides: TGTGCCACCAGCAGAGGTACAGCCTTAGCCAAAAACATTCAGTACTTC. Full variable domain (outside the CDR3, taken from reference TRBV15 and TRBJ2-4): DAMVIQNPRYQVTQFGKPVTLSCSQTLNHNVMYWYQQKSSQAPKLLFHYYDKDFNNEADTPDNFQSRRPNTSFCFLDIRSPGLGDTAMYLCATSRGTALAKNIQYFGAGTRLSVL.